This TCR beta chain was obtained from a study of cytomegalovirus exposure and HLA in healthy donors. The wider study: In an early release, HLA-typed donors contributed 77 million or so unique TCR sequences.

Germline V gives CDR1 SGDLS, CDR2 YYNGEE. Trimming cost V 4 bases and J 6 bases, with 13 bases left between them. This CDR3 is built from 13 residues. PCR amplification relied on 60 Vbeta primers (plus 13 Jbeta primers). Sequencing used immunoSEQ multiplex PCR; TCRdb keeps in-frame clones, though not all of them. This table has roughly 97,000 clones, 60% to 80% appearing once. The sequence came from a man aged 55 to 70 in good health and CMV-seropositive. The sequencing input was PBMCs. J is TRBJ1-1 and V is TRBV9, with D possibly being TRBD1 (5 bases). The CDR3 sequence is CASSFTAGAEAFF. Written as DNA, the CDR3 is TGTGCCAGCAGCTTTACAGCGGGGGCTGAAGCTTTCTTT. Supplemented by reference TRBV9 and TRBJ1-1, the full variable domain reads DSGVTQTPKHLITATGQRVTLRCSPRSGDLSVYWYQQSLDQGLQFLIQYYNGEERAKGNILERFSAQQFPDLHSELNLSSLELGDSALYFCASSFTAGAEAFFGQGTRLTVV.